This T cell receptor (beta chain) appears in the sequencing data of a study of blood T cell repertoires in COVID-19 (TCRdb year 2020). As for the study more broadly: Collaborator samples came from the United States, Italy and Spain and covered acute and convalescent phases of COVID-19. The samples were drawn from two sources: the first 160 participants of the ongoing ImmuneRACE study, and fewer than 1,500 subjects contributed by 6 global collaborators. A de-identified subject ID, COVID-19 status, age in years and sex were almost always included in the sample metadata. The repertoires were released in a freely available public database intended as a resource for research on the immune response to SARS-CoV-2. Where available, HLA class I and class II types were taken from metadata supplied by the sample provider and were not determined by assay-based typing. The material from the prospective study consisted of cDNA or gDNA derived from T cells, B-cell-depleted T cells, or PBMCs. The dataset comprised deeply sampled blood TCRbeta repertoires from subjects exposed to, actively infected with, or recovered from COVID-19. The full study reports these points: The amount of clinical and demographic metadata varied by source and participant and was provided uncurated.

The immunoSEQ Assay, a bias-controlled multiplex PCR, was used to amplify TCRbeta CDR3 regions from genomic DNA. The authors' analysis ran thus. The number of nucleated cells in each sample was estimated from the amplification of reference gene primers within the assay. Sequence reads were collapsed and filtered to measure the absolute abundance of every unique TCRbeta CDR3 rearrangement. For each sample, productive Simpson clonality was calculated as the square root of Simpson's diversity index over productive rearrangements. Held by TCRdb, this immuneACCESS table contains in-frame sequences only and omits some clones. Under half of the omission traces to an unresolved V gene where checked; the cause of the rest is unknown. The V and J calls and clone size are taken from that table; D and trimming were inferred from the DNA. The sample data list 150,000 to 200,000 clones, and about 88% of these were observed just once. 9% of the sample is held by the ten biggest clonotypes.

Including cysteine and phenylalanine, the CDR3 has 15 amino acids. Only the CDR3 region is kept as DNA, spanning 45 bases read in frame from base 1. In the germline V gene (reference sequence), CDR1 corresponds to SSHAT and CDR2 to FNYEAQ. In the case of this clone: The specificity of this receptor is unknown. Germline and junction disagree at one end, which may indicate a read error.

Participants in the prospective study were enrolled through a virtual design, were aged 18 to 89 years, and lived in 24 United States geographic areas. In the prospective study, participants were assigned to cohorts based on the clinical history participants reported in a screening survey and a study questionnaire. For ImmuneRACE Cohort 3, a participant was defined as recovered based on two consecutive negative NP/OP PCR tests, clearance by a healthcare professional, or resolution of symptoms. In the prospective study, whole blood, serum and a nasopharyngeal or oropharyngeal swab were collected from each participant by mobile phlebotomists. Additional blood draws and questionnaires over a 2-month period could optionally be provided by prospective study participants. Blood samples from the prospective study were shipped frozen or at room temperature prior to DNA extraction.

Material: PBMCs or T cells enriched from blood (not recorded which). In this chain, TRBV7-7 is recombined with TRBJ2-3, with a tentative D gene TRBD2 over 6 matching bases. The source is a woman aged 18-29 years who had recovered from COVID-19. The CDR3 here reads CASSPGGLRADTQYF. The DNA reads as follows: TGTGCTAGCAGCCCCGGGGGATTACGGGCAGATACGCAGTATTTT.